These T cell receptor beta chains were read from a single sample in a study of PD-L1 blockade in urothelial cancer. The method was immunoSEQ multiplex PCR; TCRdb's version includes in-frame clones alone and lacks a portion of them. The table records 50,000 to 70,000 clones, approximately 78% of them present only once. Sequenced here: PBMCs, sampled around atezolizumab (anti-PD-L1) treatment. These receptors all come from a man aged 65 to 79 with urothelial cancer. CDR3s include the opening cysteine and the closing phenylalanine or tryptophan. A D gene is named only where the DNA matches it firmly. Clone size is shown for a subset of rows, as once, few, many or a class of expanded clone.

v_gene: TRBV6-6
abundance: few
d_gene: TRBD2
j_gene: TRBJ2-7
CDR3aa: CASTLAGGAYEQYF
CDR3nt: TGTGCCAGCACCTTAGCGGGGGGAGCCTACGAGCAGTACTTC

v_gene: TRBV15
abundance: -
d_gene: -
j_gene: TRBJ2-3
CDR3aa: CATSGSDRAIRTDTQYF
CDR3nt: TGTGCCACCAGTGGGAGCGACCGGGCAATTCGCACAGATACGCAGTATTTT

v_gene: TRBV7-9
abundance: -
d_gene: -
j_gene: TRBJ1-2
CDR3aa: CASSLIPQAGGYTF
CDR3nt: TGTGCCAGCAGCCTTATCCCGCAGGCGGGGGGCTACACCTTC

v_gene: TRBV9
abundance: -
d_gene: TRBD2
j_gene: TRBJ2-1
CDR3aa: CASSPTSGSTEQFF
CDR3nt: TGTGCCAGCAGCCCAACTAGCGGGAGTACTGAGCAGTTCTTC

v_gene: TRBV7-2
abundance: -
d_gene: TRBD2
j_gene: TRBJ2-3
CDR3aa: CASSLGLAGGVLDTQYF
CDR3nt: TGTGCCAGCAGCTTAGGACTAGCGGGAGGGGTTTTAGATACGCAGTATTTT

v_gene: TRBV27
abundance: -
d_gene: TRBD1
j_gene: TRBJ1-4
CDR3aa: CASRDRERTNEKLFF
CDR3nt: TGTGCCAGCAGGGACAGGGAGAGGACTAATGAAAAACTGTTTTTT

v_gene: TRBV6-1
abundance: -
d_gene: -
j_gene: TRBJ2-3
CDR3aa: CASSEASTATDTQYF
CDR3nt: TGTGCCAGCAGTGAAGCGTCGACAGCCACAGATACGCAGTATTTT

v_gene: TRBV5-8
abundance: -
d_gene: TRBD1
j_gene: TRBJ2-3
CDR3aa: CASITGTGSTDTQYF
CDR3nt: TGTGCCAGTATTACCGGGACAGGGTCAACAGATACGCAGTATTTT

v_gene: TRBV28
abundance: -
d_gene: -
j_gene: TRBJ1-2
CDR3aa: CASSLLGRVRAYGYTF
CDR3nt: TGTGCCAGCAGTTTATTAGGCCGGGTCAGAGCCTATGGCTACACCTTC

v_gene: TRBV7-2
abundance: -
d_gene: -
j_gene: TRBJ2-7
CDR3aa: CASSLAIGEQYF
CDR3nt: TGTGCCAGCAGCTTAGCGATCGGCGAGCAGTACTTC

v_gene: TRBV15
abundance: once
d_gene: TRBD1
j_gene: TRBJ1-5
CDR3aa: CATSREIAVGDSSYQPQHF
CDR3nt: TGTGCCACCAGCAGAGAGATCGCCGTGGGGGACAGCTCTTATCAGCCCCAGCATTTT

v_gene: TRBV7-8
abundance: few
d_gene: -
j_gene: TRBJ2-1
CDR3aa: CVTQGSYNEQFF
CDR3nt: TGTGTCACCCAGGGCTCCTACAATGAGCAGTTCTTC

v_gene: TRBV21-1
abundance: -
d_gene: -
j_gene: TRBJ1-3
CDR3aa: CASSTIHRGHDGNTIYF
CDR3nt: TGTGCCAGCAGCACTATACACCGGGGACACGATGGAAACACCATATATTTT

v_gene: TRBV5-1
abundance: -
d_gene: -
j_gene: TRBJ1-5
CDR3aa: CASSSRQVICVYQPQHF
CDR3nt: TGCGCCAGCAGCTCCCGACAGGTGATCTGTGTATATCAGCCCCAGCATTTT

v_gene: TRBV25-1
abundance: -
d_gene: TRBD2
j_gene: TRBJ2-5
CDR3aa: CASSDQREAVWETQYF
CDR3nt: TGTGCCAGCAGTGACCAGCGGGAGGCAGTGTGGGAGACCCAGTACTTC

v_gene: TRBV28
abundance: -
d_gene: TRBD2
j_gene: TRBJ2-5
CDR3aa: CASSPGVGRAETQYF
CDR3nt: TGTGCCAGCAGCCCCGGGGTCGGGAGGGCGGAGACCCAGTACTTC

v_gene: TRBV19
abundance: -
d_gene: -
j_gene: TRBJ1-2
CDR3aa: CASSPPPGSRGYTF
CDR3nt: TGTGCCAGTAGTCCCCCCCCGGGTTCAAGAGGCTACACCTTC

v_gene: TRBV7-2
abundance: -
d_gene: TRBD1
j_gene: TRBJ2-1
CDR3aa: CASSFQGANNEQFF
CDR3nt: TGTGCCAGCAGCTTTCAGGGGGCGAACAATGAGCAGTTCTTC

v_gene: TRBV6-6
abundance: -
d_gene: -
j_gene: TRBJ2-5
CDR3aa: CASSYSGEAQETQYF
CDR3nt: TGTGCCAGCAGTTACTCCGGCGAGGCCCAAGAGACCCAGTACTTC

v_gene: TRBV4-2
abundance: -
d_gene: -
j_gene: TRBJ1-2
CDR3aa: CASSQALGYTF
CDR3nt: TGTGCCAGCAGCCAAGCTTTGGGCTACACCTTC

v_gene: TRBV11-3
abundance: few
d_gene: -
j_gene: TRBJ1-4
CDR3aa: CASSWSGRTNEKLFF
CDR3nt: TGTGCCAGCAGCTGGTCGGGTCGGACTAATGAAAAACTGTTTTTT

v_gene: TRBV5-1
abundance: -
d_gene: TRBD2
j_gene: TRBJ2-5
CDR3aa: CASSFLAGGQETQYF
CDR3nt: TGCGCCAGCAGCTTTTTAGCGGGAGGGCAAGAGACCCAGTACTTC

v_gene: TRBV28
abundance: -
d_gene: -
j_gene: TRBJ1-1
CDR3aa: CASSLYGNTEAFF
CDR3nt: TGTGCCAGCAGTTTATACGGGAACACTGAAGCTTTCTTT

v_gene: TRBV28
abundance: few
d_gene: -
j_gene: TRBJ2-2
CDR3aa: CASSLPSENTGELFF
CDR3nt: TGTGCCAGCAGTTTACCTAGCGAGAACACCGGGGAGCTGTTTTTT

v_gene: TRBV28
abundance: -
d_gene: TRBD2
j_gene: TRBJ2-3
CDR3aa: CASSSGTITSTDTQYF
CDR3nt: TGTGCCAGCAGCTCCGGGACTATTACATCCACAGATACGCAGTATTTT

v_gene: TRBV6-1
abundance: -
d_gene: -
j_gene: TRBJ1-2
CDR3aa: CASSEIIQAVGYTF
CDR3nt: TGTGCCAGCAGTGAAATTATCCAGGCAGTTGGCTACACCTTC

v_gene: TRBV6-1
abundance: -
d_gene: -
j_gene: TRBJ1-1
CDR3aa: CASTITGNTEAFF
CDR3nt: TGTGCCAGCACTATAACAGGGAACACTGAAGCTTTCTTT

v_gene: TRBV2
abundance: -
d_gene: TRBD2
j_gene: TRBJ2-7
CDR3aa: CGTSGSYEQYF
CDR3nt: TGTGGGACTAGCGGGAGCTACGAGCAGTACTTC

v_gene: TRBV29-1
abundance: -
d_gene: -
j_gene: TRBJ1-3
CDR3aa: CSVVLSGNTIYF
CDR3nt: TGCAGCGTTGTACTCTCTGGAAACACCATATATTTT

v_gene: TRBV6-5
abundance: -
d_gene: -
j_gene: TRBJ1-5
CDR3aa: CASSPRVISNQPQHF
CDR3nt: TGTGCCAGCAGTCCCAGGGTAATAAGCAATCAGCCCCAGCATTTT

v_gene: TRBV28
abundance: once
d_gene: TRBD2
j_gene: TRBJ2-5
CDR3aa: CASSLTAGGSLETQYF
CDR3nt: TGTGCCAGCAGTTTAACGGCGGGAGGGTCATTAGAGACCCAGTACTTC

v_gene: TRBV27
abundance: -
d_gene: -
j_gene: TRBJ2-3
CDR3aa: CASSFGADTQYF
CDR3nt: TGTGCCAGCAGTTTCGGTGCCGATACGCAGTATTTT